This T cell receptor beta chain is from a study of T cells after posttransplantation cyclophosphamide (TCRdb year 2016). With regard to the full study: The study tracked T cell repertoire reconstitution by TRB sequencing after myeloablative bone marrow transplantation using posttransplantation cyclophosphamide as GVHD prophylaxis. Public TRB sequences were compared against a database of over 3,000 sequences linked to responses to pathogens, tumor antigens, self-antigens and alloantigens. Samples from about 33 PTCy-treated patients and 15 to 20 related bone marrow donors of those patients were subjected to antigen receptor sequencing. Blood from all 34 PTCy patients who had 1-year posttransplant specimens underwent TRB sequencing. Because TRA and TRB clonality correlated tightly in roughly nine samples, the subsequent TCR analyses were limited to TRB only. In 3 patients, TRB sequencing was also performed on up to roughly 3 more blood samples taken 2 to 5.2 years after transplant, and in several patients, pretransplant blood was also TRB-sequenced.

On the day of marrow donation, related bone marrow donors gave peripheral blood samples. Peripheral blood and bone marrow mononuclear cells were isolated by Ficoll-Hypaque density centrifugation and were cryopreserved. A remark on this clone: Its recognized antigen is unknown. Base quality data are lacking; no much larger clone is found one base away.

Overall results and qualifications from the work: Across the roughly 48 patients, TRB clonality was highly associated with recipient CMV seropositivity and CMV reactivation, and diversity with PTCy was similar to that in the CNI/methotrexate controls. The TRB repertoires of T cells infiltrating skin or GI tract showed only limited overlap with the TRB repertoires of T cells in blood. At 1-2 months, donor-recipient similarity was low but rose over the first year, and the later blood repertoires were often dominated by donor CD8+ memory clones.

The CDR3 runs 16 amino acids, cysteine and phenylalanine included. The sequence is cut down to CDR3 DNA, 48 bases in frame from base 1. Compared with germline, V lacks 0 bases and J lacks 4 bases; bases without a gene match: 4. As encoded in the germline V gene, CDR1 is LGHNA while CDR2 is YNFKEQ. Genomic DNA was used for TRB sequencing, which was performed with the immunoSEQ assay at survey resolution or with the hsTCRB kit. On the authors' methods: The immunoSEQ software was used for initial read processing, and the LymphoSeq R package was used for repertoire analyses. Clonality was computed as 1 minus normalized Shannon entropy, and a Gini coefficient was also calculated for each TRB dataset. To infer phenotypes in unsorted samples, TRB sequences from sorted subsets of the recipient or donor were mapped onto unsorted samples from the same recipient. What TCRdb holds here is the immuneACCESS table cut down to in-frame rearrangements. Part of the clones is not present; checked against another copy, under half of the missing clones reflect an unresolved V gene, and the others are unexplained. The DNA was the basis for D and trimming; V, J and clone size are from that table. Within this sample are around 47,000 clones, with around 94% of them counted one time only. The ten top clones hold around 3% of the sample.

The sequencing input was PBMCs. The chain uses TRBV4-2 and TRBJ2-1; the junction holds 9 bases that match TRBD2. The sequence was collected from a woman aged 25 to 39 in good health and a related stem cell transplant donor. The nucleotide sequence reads TGTGCCAGCAGCCAAGAAGCGGGGGGAACTTACAATGAGCAGTTCTTC. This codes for CASSQEAGGTYNEQFF.